These T cell receptor beta chains were read from a single sample in a study of siplizumab effects on memory and regulatory T cells. The protocol was immunoSEQ multiplex PCR, while the TCRdb copy is restricted to in-frame clones and leaves out a portion. The sample records 50,000 or so clones, less than 98% being singletons. Material for sequencing was naive CD4+ T cells sorted from blood. The receptors derive from a human donor in good health. CDR3s include the opening cysteine and the closing phenylalanine or tryptophan. A D gene is named only where the DNA matches it firmly. Size tells how often a clone was seen (once, few, many) or the class of an expanded clone, and some rows leave it out.

D	V	size	J	CDR3	DNA
TRBD2	TRBV9	.	TRBJ2-3	CASSVVGGGSTDTQYF	TGTGCCAGCAGCGTAGTTGGGGGAGGGAGCACAGATACGCAGTATTTT
.	TRBV5-8	.	TRBJ2-6	CASSWGAGANVLTF	TGTGCCAGCAGCTGGGGGGCCGGGGCCAACGTCCTGACTTTC
.	TRBV7-6	.	TRBJ2-5	CASSLATGQETQYF	TGTGCCAGCAGCTTAGCGACCGGCCAAGAGACCCAGTACTTC
.	TRBV19	.	TRBJ2-1	CASSFLARSNEQFF	TGTGCCAGTAGTTTCTTAGCGAGGTCCAATGAGCAGTTCTTC
.	TRBV28	.	TRBJ1-4	CASIQGQGKGTNEKLFF	TGTGCCAGCATCCAGGGGCAGGGGAAAGGTACTAATGAAAAACTGTTTTTT
.	TRBV12-2	.	TRBJ2-3	CASRSPSGAYTDTQYF	TGTGCAAGTCGCTCACCCAGCGGGGCCTACACAGATACGCAGTATTTT
TRBD2	TRBV29-1	.	TRBJ2-3	CSVEPSGSYTQYF	TGCAGCGTTGAACCTAGCGGGAGCTATACGCAGTATTTT
.	TRBV9	.	TRBJ1-3	CASSVTNSGNTIYF	TGTGCCAGCAGCGTAACGAACTCTGGAAACACCATATATTTT
.	TRBV4-1	.	TRBJ2-5	CASSHPGVETQYF	TGCGCCAGCAGCCACCCCGGGGTAGAGACCCAGTACTTC
.	TRBV5-1	few	TRBJ1-5	CASSFGKPQALNQPQHF	TGCGCCAGCAGCTTTGGAAAACCGCAAGCCCTCAATCAGCCCCAGCATTTT
.	TRBV5-1	.	TRBJ2-1	CASSLVGDNEQFF	TGCGCCAGCAGCTTGGTCGGAGACAATGAGCAGTTCTTC
TRBD2	TRBV10-3	.	TRBJ2-1	CAISDLQSGSFAGDNEQFF	TGTGCCATCAGTGACCTTCAAAGCGGTTCTTTTGCGGGGGACAATGAGCAGTTCTTC
.	TRBV6-1	once	TRBJ1-5	CASSDLGGSNQPQHF	TGTGCCAGCAGTGACCTCGGGGGAAGCAATCAGCCCCAGCATTTT
TRBD2	TRBV6-5	.	TRBJ2-7	CAGGSSGLSYEQYF	TGTGCCGGCGGTTCTAGCGGCCTCTCCTACGAGCAGTACTTC
.	TRBV30	.	TRBJ1-5	CAWSGGDQPQHF	TGTGCCTGGAGTGGTGGAGATCAGCCCCAGCATTTT
TRBD1	TRBV7-9	.	TRBJ1-2	CASSNGQGSYGYTF	TGTGCCAGCAGCAACGGACAGGGCTCCTATGGCTACACCTTC
TRBD2	TRBV7-6	.	TRBJ2-3	CASSQNLAGGTDTQYF	TGTGCCAGCAGCCAAAACCTAGCGGGAGGGACAGATACGCAGTATTTT
.	TRBV5-4	.	TRBJ1-2	CASSLKGDNYGYTF	TGTGCCAGCAGCTTGAAGGGAGATAACTATGGCTACACCTTC
.	TRBV6-7	.	TRBJ2-1	CASSYYTRSYNEQFF	TGTGCCAGCAGTTACTATACCAGATCCTACAATGAGCAGTTCTTC
.	TRBV28	.	TRBJ2-3	CASSFPSVGTQYF	TGTGCCAGCAGTTTCCCTAGCGTGGGTACGCAGTATTTT
.	TRBV28	.	TRBJ2-1	CASSLWHRVVHNEQFF	TGTGCCAGCAGTTTATGGCACAGGGTGGTACACAATGAGCAGTTCTTC
TRBD1	TRBV30	.	TRBJ2-1	CALTDRHEQFF	TGTGCCTTGACGGACAGGCATGAGCAGTTCTTC
.	TRBV4-1	once	TRBJ1-2	CASSQVSPNYGYTF	TGCGCCAGCAGCCAAGTTTCCCCTAACTATGGCTACACCTTC
.	TRBV10-3	.	TRBJ2-2	CAISEQNTGELFF	TGTGCCATCAGTGAGCAAAACACCGGGGAGCTGTTTTTT
TRBD2	TRBV5-1	.	TRBJ2-5	CASSLATLAGETQYF	TGCGCCAGCAGCTTGGCCACGCTAGCGGGAGAGACCCAGTACTTC
.	TRBV7-2	.	TRBJ2-7	CASSNQTGYEQYF	TGTGCCAGCAGCAATCAGACAGGCTACGAGCAGTACTTC
TRBD1	TRBV27	.	TRBJ1-6	CASSFGQGRNSPLHF	TGTGCCAGCAGTTTCGGACAGGGTCGGAATTCACCCCTCCACTTT
TRBD1	TRBV6-6	.	TRBJ2-7	CASSRTGLYEQYF	TGTGCCAGCAGCCGGACAGGCCTCTACGAGCAGTACTTC
.	TRBV6-6	.	TRBJ1-2	CATGGGYGYTF	TGTGCCACCGGGGGCGGGTATGGCTACACCTTC
TRBD2	TRBV7-2	.	TRBJ2-5	CASSLGLAEETQYF	TGTGCCAGCAGCCTGGGACTAGCGGAAGAGACCCAGTACTTC
.	TRBV9	once	TRBJ2-1	CASSVVIGGGSSYNEQFF	TGTGCCAGCAGCGTAGTAATCGGGGGAGGCAGCTCCTACAATGAGCAGTTCTTC
.	TRBV10-1	.	TRBJ2-7	CASSRDTSYEQYF	TGCGCCAGCAGTAGGGACACATCCTACGAGCAGTACTTC
TRBD1	TRBV2	.	TRBJ2-1	CASRADRGSYNEQFF	TGTGCCAGCAGGGCGGACAGGGGCTCCTACAATGAGCAGTTCTTC
.	TRBV30	.	TRBJ1-2	CAWSAQRTDYGYTF	TGTGCCTGGAGTGCCCAAAGGACGGACTATGGCTACACCTTC
.	TRBV5-4	.	TRBJ1-2	CASSQGQNPGIYGYTF	TGTGCCAGCAGCCAGGGACAAAACCCGGGGATCTATGGCTACACCTTC
.	TRBV19	.	TRBJ1-2	CASSTGPRGNYGYTF	TGTGCCAGTAGCACCGGGCCTCGAGGGAACTATGGCTACACCTTC
.	TRBV7-9	.	TRBJ2-5	CASSNNRVETQYF	TGTGCCAGCAGCAATAACAGGGTTGAGACCCAGTACTTC
.	TRBV9	.	TRBJ2-3	CASSGRALVDTQYF	TGTGCCTCGTCGGGACGTGCCCTCGTGGATACGCAGTATTTT
TRBD2	TRBV9	.	TRBJ2-5	CASSVGLGETQYF	TGTGCCAGCAGCGTGGGACTAGGAGAGACCCAGTACTTC
.	TRBV28	.	TRBJ1-5	CASRMFGGLDNQPQHF	TGTGCCAGCAGAATGTTCGGGGGTTTGGACAATCAGCCCCAGCATTTT
.	TRBV30	.	TRBJ2-5	CAWSVGTGQETQYF	TGTGCCTGGAGTGTGGGGACGGGTCAAGAGACCCAGTACTTC
.	TRBV9	.	TRBJ2-3	CASSEGFGADTQYF	TGTGCCAGCAGCGAGGGGTTTGGCGCAGATACGCAGTATTTT
.	TRBV7-6	.	TRBJ2-3	CASSSDPDTQYF	TGTGCCAGCAGCTCCGACCCGGATACGCAGTATTTT
TRBD2	TRBV7-2	.	TRBJ2-7	CASSLEAGDGYEQYF	TGTGCCAGCAGCCTCGAAGCGGGAGACGGCTACGAGCAGTACTTC
.	TRBV5-8	.	TRBJ2-1	CASSLDRQRYNEQFF	TGTGCCAGCAGCTTGGACAGGCAACGATACAATGAGCAGTTCTTC
TRBD1	TRBV28	.	TRBJ2-1	CASPSGTGTYNEQFF	TGTGCCAGCCCATCCGGGACAGGCACCTACAATGAGCAGTTCTTC